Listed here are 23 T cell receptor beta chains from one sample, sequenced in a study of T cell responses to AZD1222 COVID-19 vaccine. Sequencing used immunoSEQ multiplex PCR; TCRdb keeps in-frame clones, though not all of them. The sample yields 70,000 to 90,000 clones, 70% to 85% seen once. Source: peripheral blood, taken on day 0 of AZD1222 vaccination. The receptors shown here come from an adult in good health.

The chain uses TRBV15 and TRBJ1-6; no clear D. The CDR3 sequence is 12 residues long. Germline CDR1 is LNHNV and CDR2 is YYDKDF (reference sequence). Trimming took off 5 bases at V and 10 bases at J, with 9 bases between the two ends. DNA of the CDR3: TGTGCCACCAGCCCCGGCGAATCACCCCTCCACTTT. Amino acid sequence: CATSPGESPLHF.

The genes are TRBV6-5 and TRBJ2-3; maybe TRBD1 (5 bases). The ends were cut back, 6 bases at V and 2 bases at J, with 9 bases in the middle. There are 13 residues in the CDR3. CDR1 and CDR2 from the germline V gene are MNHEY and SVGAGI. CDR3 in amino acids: CASSRDYTDTQYF. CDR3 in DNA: TGTGCCAGCAGCAGGGATTACACAGATACGCAGTATTTT.

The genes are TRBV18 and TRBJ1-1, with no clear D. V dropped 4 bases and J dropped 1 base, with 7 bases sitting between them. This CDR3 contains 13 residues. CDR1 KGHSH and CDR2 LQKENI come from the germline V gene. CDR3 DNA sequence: TGTGCCAGCTCACGGGAACAGAACACTGAAGCTTTCTTT. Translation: CASSREQNTEAFF.

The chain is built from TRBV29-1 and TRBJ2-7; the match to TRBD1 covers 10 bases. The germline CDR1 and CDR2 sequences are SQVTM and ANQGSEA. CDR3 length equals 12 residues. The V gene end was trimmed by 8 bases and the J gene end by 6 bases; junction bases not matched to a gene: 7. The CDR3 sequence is CSFGQGGSEQYF. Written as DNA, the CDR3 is TGCAGCTTCGGACAGGGGGGTTCCGAGCAGTACTTC.

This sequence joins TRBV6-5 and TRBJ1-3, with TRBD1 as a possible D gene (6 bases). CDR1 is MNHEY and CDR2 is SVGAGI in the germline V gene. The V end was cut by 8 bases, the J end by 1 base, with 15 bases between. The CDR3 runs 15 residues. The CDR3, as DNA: TGTGCCAGCCTAGGCAGGGGTCTGTCTGGAAACACCATATATTTT. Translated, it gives CASLGRGLSGNTIYF.

In DNA, the CDR3 is TGTGCCAGCAGCTCACAGGGGGAGTGGCCCCAGCATTTT. Amino acid sequence: CASSSQGEWPQHF. The chain combines TRBV11-3 with TRBJ1-5; 8 positions match TRBD1. CDR3 length equals 13 residues. V was clipped by 4 bases and J by 9 bases; unmatched bases: 5. Germline CDR1 and CDR2: SGHNT and YENEEA.

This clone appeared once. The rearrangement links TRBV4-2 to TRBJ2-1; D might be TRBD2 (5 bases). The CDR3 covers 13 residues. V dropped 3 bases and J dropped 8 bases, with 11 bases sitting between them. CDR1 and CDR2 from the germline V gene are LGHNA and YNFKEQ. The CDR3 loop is CASSHPVGDEQFF. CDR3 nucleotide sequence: TGTGCCAGCAGCCATCCGGTCGGGGATGAGCAGTTCTTC.

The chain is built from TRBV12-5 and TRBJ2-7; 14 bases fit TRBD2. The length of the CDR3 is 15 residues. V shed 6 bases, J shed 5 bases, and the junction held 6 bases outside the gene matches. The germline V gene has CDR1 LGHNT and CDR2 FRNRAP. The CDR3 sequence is CASGPWTSGRNEQYF. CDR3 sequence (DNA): TGTGCTAGTGGCCCCTGGACTAGCGGGAGGAACGAGCAGTACTTC.

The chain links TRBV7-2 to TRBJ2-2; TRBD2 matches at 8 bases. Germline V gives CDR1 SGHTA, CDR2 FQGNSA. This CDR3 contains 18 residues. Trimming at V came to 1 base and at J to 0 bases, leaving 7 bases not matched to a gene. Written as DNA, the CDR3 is TGTGCCAGCAGCTTAGTTGTAGCGGGGCCCGCGAACACCGGGGAGCTGTTTTTT. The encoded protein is CASSLVVAGPANTGELFF.

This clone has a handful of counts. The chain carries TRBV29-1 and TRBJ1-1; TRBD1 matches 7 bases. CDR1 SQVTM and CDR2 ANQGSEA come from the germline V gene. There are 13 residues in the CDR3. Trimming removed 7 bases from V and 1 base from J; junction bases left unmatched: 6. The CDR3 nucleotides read TGCAGCGCTGAGACAGGGAGGAACACTGAAGCTTTCTTT. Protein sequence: CSAETGRNTEAFF.

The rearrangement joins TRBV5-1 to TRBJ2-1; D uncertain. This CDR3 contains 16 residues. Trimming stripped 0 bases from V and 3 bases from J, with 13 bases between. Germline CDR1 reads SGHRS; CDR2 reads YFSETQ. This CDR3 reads CASSLVSGWGYNEQFF. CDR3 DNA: TGCGCCAGCAGCTTGGTTTCTGGCTGGGGCTACAATGAGCAGTTCTTC.

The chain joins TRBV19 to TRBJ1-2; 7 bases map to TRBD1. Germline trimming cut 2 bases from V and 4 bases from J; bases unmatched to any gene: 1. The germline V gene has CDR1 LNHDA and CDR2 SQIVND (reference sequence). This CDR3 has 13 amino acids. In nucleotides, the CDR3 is TGTGCCAGTAGTATAACAGGGGCCTATGGCTACACCTTC. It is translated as CASSITGAYGYTF. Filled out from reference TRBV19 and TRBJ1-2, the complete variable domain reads DGGITQSPKYLFRKEGQNVTLSCEQNLNHDAMYWYRQDPGQGLRLIYYSQIVNDFQKGDIAEGYSVSREKKESFPLTVTSAQKNPTAFYLCASSITGAYGYTFGSGTRLTVV.

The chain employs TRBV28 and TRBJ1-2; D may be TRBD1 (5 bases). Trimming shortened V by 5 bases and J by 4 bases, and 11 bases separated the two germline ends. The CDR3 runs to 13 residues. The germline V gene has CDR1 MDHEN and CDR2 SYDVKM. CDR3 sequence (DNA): TGTGCCAGCAGTCCGACAGTTGCCTATGGCTACACCTTC. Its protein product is CASSPTVAYGYTF.

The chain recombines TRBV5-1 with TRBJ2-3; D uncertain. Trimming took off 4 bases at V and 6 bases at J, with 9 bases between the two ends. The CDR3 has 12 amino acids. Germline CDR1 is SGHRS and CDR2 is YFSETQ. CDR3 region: CASSQEGDTQYF. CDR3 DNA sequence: TGCGCCAGCAGCCAGGAAGGTGATACGCAGTATTTT.

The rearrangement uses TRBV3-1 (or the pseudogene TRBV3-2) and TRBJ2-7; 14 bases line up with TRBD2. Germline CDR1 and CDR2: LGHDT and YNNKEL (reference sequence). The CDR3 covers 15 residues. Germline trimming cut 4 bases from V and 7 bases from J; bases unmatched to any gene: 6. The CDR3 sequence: CASSLRLAGGREQYF. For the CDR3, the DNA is TGTGCCAGCAGCCTGCGACTAGCGGGAGGGAGGGAGCAGTACTTC.

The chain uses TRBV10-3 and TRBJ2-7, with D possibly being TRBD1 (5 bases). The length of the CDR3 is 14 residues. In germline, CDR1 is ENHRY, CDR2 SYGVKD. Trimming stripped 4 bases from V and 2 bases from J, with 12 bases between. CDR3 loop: CAISVGAEPYEQYF. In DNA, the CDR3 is TGTGCCATCAGTGTTGGGGCTGAACCCTACGAGCAGTACTTC.

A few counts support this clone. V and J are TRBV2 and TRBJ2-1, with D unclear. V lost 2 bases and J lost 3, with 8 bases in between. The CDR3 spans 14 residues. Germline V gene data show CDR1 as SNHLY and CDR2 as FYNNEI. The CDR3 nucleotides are TGTGCCAGCAGTGAAAGGAGTCTCTACAATGAGCAGTTCTTC. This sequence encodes CASSERSLYNEQFF.

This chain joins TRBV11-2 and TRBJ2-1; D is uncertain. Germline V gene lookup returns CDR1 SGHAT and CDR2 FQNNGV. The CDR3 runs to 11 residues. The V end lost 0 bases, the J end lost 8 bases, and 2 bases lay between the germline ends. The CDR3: CASSLEYEQFF. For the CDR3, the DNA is TGTGCCAGCAGCTTAGAATATGAGCAGTTCTTC.

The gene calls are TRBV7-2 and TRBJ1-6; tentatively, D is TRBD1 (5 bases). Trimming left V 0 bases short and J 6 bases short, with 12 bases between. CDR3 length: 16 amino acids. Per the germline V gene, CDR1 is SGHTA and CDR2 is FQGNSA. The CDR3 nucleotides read TGTGCCAGCAGCTTAGCGTTTGGTAGGGGTAATTCACCCCTCCACTTT. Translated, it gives CASSLAFGRGNSPLHF.

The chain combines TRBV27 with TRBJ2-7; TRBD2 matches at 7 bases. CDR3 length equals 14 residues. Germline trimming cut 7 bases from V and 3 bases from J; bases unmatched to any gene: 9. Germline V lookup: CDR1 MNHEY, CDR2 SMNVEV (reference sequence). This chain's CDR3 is CASIPTSRIYEQYF. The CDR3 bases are TGTGCCAGCATACCGACTAGCCGGATCTACGAGCAGTACTTC.

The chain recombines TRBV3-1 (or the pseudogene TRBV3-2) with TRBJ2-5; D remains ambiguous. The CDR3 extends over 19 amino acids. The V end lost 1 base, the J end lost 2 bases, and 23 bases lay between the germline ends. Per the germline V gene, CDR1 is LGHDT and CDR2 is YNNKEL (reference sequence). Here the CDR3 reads CASSQAREALRSGQETQYF. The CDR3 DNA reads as TGTGCCAGCAGCCAAGCCCGAGAAGCACTCAGGAGTGGGCAAGAGACCCAGTACTTC.

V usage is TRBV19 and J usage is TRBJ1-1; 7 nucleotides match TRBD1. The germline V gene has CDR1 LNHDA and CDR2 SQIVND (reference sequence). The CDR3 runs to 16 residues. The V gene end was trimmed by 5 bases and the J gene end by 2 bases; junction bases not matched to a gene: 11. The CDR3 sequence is CASSVRGQAANTEAFF. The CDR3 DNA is TGTGCCAGTAGTGTACGCGGACAGGCAGCTAACACTGAAGCTTTCTTT.

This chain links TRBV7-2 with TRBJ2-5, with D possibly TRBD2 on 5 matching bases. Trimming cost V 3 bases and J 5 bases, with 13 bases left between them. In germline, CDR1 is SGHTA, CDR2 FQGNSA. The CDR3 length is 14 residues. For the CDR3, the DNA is TGTGCCAGCAGCTTCGCACAAGGCGGGGAGACCCAGTACTTC. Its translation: CASSFAQGGETQYF.